A selection of T cell receptor beta chains follows, all from one sample in a study of TIL therapy for anti-PD-1-resistant metastatic lung cancer. This table comes from immunoSEQ multiplex PCR, and its TCRdb copy is limited to in-frame clones, with some not included. The sample lists more than 9,500 clones; less than 75% were seen once. The input for sequencing was tumor tissue, taken at baseline. The receptors derive from a person aged 25 to 85 with non-small cell lung cancer. The CDR3 runs from the conserved cysteine through the conserved F or W. Each record gives: D gene, V gene, CDR3 protein. D genes are given only for firm matches.

>NA|TRBV9
CASSVDTGANVLTF
>NA|TRBV19
CASRGQQGSDTQYF
>NA|TRBV7-8
CASSAPGNTIYF
>NA|TRBV12-3/TRBV12-4
CASSAADTQYF
>NA|TRBV27
CASSGAGSTGYTF
>TRBD1|TRBV2
CASSTQGGGNQPQHF
>TRBD1|TRBV5-6
CASSRDRGQPQHF
>NA|TRBV4-2
CASSSGQNNSPLHF
>TRBD1|TRBV28
CASHRGLNTGELFF
>TRBD1|TRBV28
CASRRDRGYDEQYF
>NA|TRBV2
CASDKQGKAYEQYF
>TRBD1|TRBV15
CATSRLTGGGYEQYF
>TRBD1|TRBV19
CASTPSGQGFREQYF
>TRBD1|TRBV6-5
CASRQPGQQMGYTF
>NA|TRBV9
CASSERDGRYGYTF
>NA|TRBV28
CASSPNDRTNTEAFF
>NA|TRBV21-1
CAGSKVPSGSGELFF
>TRBD2|TRBV7-7
CASSPDGLAGGHEQYF
>TRBD1|TRBV12-3/TRBV12-4
CASSDQGGQPQHF
>NA|TRBV6-6
CASSYSQPQLNIQYF
>NA|TRBV5-8
CASSRRGRAVTDTQYF
>NA|TRBV15
CATSRGKQPQHF
>NA|TRBV6-5
CASSSLGAGATDTQYF
>TRBD1|TRBV27
CASGAGQGSSGANVLTF
>TRBD1|TRBV27
CASSYGTELEKLFF
>TRBD1|TRBV7-2
CASSFDRGSTEAFF
>NA|TRBV23-1
CASSQPAGEVYNEQFF
>NA|TRBV6-6
CASSYRTAGELFF
>TRBD2|TRBV15
CATSRGGRMGTDTQYF
>NA|TRBV6-5
CASRLDQETQYF
>NA|TRBV19
CASRNRVNEQYF
>NA|TRBV5-1
CASSLGIMSGLATNEKLFF
>TRBD1|TRBV7-8
CASSWAPGQGVYEQYF
>NA|TRBV21-1
CASSPWETGPNTGELFF
>TRBD1|TRBV7-9
CASSLGQGTEAFF
>NA|TRBV19
CASSLLPLGYGYTF
>NA|TRBV5-6
CASSSVTENTEAFF
>NA|TRBV6-4
CASSESHKGEAFF
>NA|TRBV19
CASSVGAPGTQYF
>TRBD2|TRBV18
CASVTSGNTGELFF
>NA|TRBV5-6
CASSLVQHGHEQFF